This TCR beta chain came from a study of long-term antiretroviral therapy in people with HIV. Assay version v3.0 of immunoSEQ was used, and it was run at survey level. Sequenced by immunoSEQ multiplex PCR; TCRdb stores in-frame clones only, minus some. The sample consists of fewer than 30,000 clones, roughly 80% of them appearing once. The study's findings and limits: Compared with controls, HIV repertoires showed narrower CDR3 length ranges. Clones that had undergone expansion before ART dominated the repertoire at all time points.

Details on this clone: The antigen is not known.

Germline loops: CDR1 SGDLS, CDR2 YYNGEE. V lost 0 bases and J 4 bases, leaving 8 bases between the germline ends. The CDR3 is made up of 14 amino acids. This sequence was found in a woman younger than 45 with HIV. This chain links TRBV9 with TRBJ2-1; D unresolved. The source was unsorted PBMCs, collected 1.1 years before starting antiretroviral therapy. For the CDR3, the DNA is TGTGCCAGCAGCGTAGGAACCGCTTACAATGAGCAGTTCTTC. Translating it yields CASSVGTAYNEQFF.